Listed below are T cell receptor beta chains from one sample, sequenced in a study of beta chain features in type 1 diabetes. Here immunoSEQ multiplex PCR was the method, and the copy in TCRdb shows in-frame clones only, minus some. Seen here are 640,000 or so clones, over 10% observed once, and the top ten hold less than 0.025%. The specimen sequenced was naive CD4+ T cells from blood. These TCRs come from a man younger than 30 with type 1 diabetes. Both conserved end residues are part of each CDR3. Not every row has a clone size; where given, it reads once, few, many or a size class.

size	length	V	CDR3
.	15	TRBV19	CASSDTSGVYNEQFF
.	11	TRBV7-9	CASRGVGGYTF
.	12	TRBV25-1	CASSHREQPQHF
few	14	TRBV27	CASSYSRANTEAFF
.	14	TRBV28	CASRAAPSTDTQYF
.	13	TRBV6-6	CASSRRESYGYTF
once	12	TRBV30	CAWSITNYGYTF
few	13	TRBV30	CAWTMDRANEQYF
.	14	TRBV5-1	CASSETGGNYEQYF
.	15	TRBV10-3	CAISRHSGGEDTQYF
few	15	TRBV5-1	CASSTTVPSYNEQFF
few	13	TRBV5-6	CASHGQFGETQYF
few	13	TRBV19	CASSIEGNYGYTF
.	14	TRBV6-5	CASSYQGTRYGYTF
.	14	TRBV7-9	CASSLGPSNEKLFF
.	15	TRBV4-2	CASSPAGGRNTEAFF
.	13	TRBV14	CASSQVRVGELFF
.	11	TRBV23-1	CASSQGTEAFF
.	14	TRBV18	CASSPRDYAGEQYF
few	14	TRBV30	CAWSLSSLTGELFF
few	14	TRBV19	CASSLLTGGHEQFF
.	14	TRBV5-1	CASSLVGQSETQYF
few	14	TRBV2	CASTQGGTNEKLFF
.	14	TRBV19	CASSIDLDDQPQHF
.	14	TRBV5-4	CASSPSDRALEQYF
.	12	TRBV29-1	CSVVNSNQPQHF
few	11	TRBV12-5	CASGRGNEQFF
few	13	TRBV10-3	CAASTVSNEKLFF
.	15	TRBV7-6	CASSPQAGEYSPLHF
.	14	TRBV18	CASSPGREITEAFF
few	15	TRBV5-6	CASSLTPLGNSPLHF
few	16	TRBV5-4	CASRRGGTAFNTEAFF
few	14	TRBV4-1	CASSRGRENTEAFF
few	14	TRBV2	CASSLRYSKNIQYF
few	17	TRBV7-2	CASRTNSLAGVADTQYF
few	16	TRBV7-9	CASSWEVTGGANVLTF
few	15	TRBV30	CAWRLGDRDTGELFF
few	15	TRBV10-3	CAISESQGANEKLFF
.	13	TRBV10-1	CASRSGGRNEQFF
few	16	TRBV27	CASSFIAGQPNTEAFF
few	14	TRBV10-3	CAISLRGPHYEQYF
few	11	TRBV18	CASSPAYEQYF
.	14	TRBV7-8	CASSFLVEITEAFF
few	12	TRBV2	CASNLLAGEQYF
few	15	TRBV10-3	CAISEFGDTSYEQYF
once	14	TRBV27	CASSVWALGNEQFF
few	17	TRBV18	CASSPPVGDRRTDTQYF
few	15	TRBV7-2	CASSMRGQGPDTQYF
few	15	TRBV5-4	CASSLAGTPIQPQHF
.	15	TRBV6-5	CASRIALGSNQPQHF
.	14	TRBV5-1	CASYRGGGTDTQYF
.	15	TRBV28	CASSSPGQGADTQYF
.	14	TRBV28	CASSPDRDHYEQYF
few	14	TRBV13	CASSWGQPESGYTF
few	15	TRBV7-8	CASSFVGQLNQPQHF
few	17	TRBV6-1	CASSEVTGTGSSYEQYF
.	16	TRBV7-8	CASRERAGGLGNEQFF